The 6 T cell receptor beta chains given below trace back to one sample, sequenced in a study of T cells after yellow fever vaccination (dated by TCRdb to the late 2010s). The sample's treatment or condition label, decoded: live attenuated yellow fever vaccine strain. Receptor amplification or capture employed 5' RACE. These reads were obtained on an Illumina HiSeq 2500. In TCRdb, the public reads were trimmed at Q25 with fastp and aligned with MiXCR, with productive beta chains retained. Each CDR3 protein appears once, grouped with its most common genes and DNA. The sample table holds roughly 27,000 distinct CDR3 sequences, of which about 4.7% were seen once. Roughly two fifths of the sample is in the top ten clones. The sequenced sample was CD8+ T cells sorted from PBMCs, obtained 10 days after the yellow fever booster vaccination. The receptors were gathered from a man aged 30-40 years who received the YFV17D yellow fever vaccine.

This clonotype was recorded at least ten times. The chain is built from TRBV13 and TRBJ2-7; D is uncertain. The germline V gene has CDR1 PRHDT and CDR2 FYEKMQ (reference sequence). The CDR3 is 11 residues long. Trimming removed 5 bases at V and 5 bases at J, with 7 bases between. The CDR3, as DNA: TGTGCCAGCAGCAACCGAAACGAGCAGTACTTC. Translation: CASSNRNEQYF.

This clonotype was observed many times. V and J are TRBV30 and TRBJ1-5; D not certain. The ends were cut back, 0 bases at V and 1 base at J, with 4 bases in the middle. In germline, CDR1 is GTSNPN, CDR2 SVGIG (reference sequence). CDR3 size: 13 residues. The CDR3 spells CAWSVLSNQPQHF. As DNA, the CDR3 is TGTGCCTGGAGTGTACTAAGCAATCAGCCCCAGCATTTT.

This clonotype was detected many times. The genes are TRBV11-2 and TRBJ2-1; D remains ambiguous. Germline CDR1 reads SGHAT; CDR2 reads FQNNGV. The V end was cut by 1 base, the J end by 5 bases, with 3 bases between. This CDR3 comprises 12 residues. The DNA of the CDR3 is TGTGCCAGCAGCTTAGTCCACAATGAGCAGTTCTTC. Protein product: CASSLVHNEQFF.

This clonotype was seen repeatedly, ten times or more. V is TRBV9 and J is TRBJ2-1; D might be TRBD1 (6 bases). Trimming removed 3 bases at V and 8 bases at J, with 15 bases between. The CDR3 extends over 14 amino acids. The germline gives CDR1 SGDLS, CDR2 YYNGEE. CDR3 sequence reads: CASSGQGRADEQFF. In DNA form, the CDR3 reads TGTGCCAGCAGCGGTCAGGGGCGGGCCGATGAGCAGTTCTTC. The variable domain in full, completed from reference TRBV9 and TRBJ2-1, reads DSGVTQTPKHLITATGQRVTLRCSPRSGDLSVYWYQQSLDQGLQFLIQYYNGEERAKGNILERFSAQQFPDLHSELNLSSLELGDSALYFCASSGQGRADEQFFGPGTRLTVL.

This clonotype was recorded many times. The DNA of the CDR3 is TGTGCCACCAGCAGACCCGGACGGATGAACACTGAAGCTTTCTTT. Its translation is CATSRPGRMNTEAFF. The chain joins TRBV15 to TRBJ1-1, with no clear D. CDR1 and CDR2 (germline): LNHNV, YYDKDF (reference sequence). V lost 2 bases and J 0 bases, leaving 10 bases between the germline ends. The CDR3 totals 15 residues.

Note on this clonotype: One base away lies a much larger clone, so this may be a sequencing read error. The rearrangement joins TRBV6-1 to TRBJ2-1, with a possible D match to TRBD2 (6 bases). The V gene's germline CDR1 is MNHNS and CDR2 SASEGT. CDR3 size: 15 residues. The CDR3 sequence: CPSRAEGSSYNEQFF. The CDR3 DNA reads TGTCCCAGCAGGGCGGAGGGGAGCTCCTACAATGAGCAGTTCTTC.